This T cell receptor beta chain was sequenced in a study of cytomegalovirus exposure and HLA in healthy donors. Points on this clone: The antigen remains unidentified.

CDR3 size: 16 residues. The germline V gene encodes CDR1 SGHNT and CDR2 YYREEE (reference sequence). V lost 3 bases and J lost 4, with 17 bases in between. PCR employed 60 Vbeta and 13 Jbeta primers. The assay was immunoSEQ multiplex PCR, and TCRdb's table has in-frame clones only and misses some. The profile shows approximately 180,000 clones, about four fifths of them singletons. Findings of the study overall: The classifier reportedly diagnosed cytomegalovirus status with high sensitivity and specificity.

J is TRBJ2-1 and V is TRBV5-4, with D unclear. Sequenced input: PBMCs. This TCR was sampled from a man younger than 30 in good health and CMV-seronegative. The CDR3, as DNA: TGTGCCAGCAGCTCTTCGACTGGTTCACAATACAATGAGCAGTTCTTC. Its translation: CASSSSTGSQYNEQFF.